Following are 17 T cell receptor beta chains from one sample sequenced in a study of shared clonotypes between healthy human individuals. Profiled with immunoSEQ multiplex PCR; TCRdb holds only in-frame clones, not every one. This sample has approximately 2,000,000 clones, with over 85% found just once. Naive CD8 cells, CD45RO-negative and positively selected for CCR7, excluded terminally differentiated effector memory CD45RA+ cells. Material: naive CD8+ T cells from PBMCs. The receptor set was obtained from a man younger than 35 in good health. Some clones in this sample may be carry-over from other donors' samples.

The rearrangement joins TRBV27 to TRBJ2-3, with D possibly TRBD1 on 6 matching bases. Trimming took off 5 bases at V and 3 bases at J, with 18 bases between the two ends. The CDR3 runs 16 residues. Germline lookup yields CDR1 MNHEY and CDR2 SMNVEV (reference sequence). The CDR3 region is CASSTLQGIDTDTQYF. The CDR3 DNA reads TGTGCCAGCAGTACCCTACAGGGTATAGATACAGATACGCAGTATTTT.

The V call is TRBV6-5, the J call TRBJ1-5, with a weak D call TRBD1 (6 bases). CDR3 length: 15 amino acids. The V gene lost 2 bases and the J gene lost 0 bases, with 8 bases spanning the gap. Germline loops: CDR1 MNHEY, CDR2 SVGAGI. CDR3 region: CASSYRDTSNQPQHF. The CDR3 coding sequence is TGTGCCAGCAGTTACCGGGACACTAGCAATCAGCCCCAGCATTTT.

The CDR3 DNA follows: TGTGCCAGCAGCGTAACGGGGACAGGGGTCTACGAGCAGTACTTC. Encoded protein: CASSVTGTGVYEQYF. The chain uses TRBV6-1 and TRBJ2-7; the match to TRBD1 covers 10 bases. There are 15 residues in the CDR3. Unmatched junction bases numbered 8, after V lost 6 bases and J lost 3 bases. Germline values: CDR1 MNHNS, CDR2 SASEGT.

Written as DNA, the CDR3 is TGTGCCAGCAGCTTAAGCGGGATCTCCTACGAGCAGTACTTC. Translation: CASSLSGISYEQYF. This chain connects TRBV5-5 to TRBJ2-7; 7 positions match TRBD2. CDR3 length: 14 residues. The ends lost 2 bases at V and 0 bases at J; junction bases unmatched: 2. Germline V gives CDR1 SGHKS, CDR2 YYEKEE (reference sequence).

This chain uses TRBV9 with TRBJ1-1, with 9 bases lining up with TRBD1. Germline CDR1 reads SGDLS; CDR2 reads YYNGEE. V lost 4 bases and J lost 4; bases outside the gene matches: 5. The CDR3 has 14 residues. The DNA of the CDR3 is TGTGCCAGCAGCAGGGGACAGGGCGCCACTGAAGCTTTCTTT. This codes for CASSRGQGATEAFF.

This clone was counted between two and nine times. The chain is built from TRBV27 and TRBJ2-7; D is undetermined. CDR1 MNHEY and CDR2 SMNVEV come from the germline V gene (reference sequence). With 5 bases removed from V and 3 bases from J, the gap between germline ends came to 14 bases. The CDR3 is 14 amino acids. CDR3 in DNA: TGTGCCAGCAGTCAATCAGAAGTAGGCTACGAGCAGTACTTC. Translated, it gives CASSQSEVGYEQYF.

This clone was recorded once. This sequence joins TRBV7-9 and TRBJ2-2; D gene unclear. Germline CDR1 reads SEHNR; CDR2 reads FQNEAQ (reference sequence). The V and J ends lost 11 bases and 6 bases respectively, with 13 bases between them. This CDR3 comprises 12 residues. The DNA for the CDR3 is TGTGCCCCCACCCGGAGCGCCGGGGAGCTGTTTTTT. Translating it yields CAPTRSAGELFF.

Remarks on this clone: The sample contains more than one DNA sequence encoding this CDR3. This chain joins TRBV9 and TRBJ2-7, with D uncertain. This CDR3 has 13 amino acids. The V end was cut by 0 bases, the J end by 4 bases, with 8 bases between. Germline V CDR1 and CDR2: SGDLS, YYNGEE. The CDR3 region has the DNA TGTGCCAGCAGCGTAGGGTTAGGGTACGAGCAGTACTTC. This sequence encodes CASSVGLGYEQYF.

The V and J genes are TRBV9 and TRBJ2-3, with TRBD2 matching 8 bases. This CDR3 has 14 residues. The germline V gene has CDR1 SGDLS and CDR2 YYNGEE. J gave up 5 bases and V 4 bases, and 6 bases lay outside the gene matches. The CDR3: CASSPSRGGDTQYF. As DNA, the CDR3 is TGTGCCAGCAGCCCCTCCCGGGGGGGAGATACGCAGTATTTT.

V gene TRBV4-2 combines with J gene TRBJ2-2; D call uncertain. The CDR3 consists of 15 residues. The V and J ends lost 0 bases and 3 bases respectively, with 8 bases between them. Germline lookup yields CDR1 LGHNA and CDR2 YNFKEQ. This CDR3 is CASSQDWVDTGELFF. DNA for the CDR3: TGTGCCAGCAGCCAAGATTGGGTGGACACCGGGGAGCTGTTTTTT.

J is TRBJ2-1 and V is TRBV6-5; the match to TRBD1 covers 7 bases. The CDR3 extends over 15 amino acids. The germline CDR1 and CDR2 sequences are MNHEY and SVGAGI. J gave up 6 bases and V 0 bases, and 5 bases lay outside the gene matches. The CDR3 region has the DNA TGTGCCAGCAGTTACTCGACAGGGTGGGTCAATGAGCAGTTCTTC. It is translated as CASSYSTGWVNEQFF.

This chain links TRBV9 with TRBJ2-3; D may correspond to TRBD1 or TRBD2 (6 bases each). The CDR3 totals 19 residues. Germline values: CDR1 SGDLS, CDR2 YYNGEE. V was trimmed by 4 bases and J by 9 bases, leaving 33 bases between them. The DNA for the CDR3 is TGTGCCAGCAGCCTAAACACTAACGGGACTCCGGCCCCGAGGGGGACGCAGTATTTT. It translates to CASSLNTNGTPAPRGTQYF.

DNA for the CDR3: TGTGCCAGCAGCATTACGCAGGGGGCCATCACTGAAGCTTTCTTT. The encoded protein is CASSITQGAITEAFF. This rearrangement joins TRBV7-8 to TRBJ1-1, with 8 positions matching TRBD1. The junction had 9 bases not matched to a gene; V was cut back by 5 bases and J by 4 bases. Germline V lookup: CDR1 SGHVS, CDR2 FQNEAQ. The CDR3 contains 15 residues.

About this clone: Distinct nucleotide sequences in the sample also encode this CDR3. The chain couples TRBV7-9 to TRBJ1-4, with TRBD1 identical over 9 bases. Germline CDR1 SEHNR, CDR2 FQNEAQ (reference sequence). The J segment lost 8 bases and the V segment lost 1 base, leaving 2 bases of the junction unmatched. This CDR3 comprises 14 residues. For the CDR3, the DNA is TGTGCCAGCAGCTTAGGACAGGGGGGAGAAAAACTGTTTTTT. Protein: CASSLGQGGEKLFF.

The rearrangement joins TRBV30 to TRBJ2-4, with D perhaps assigned TRBD1 or TRBD2 (5 bases each). Trimming left V 5 bases short and J 8 bases short, with 19 bases between. The CDR3 totals 14 residues. CDR1 is GTSNPN and CDR2 is SVGIG in the germline V gene (reference sequence). CDR3 sequence (DNA): TGTGCCTGGGGGCCGGGACCGCGGGCGGACATTCAGTACTTC. Protein: CAWGPGPRADIQYF.

The rearrangement uses TRBV18 and TRBJ2-2, with TRBD1 as a possible D gene (6 bases). Per the germline V gene, CDR1 is KGHSH and CDR2 is LQKENI. The CDR3 contains 16 residues. The V end was cut by 0 bases, the J end by 1 base, with 9 bases between. DNA for the CDR3: TGTGCCAGCTCACCACCAGACAGGCAGAACACCGGGGAGCTGTTTTTT. Protein product: CASSPPDRQNTGELFF. The variable domain in full, with the rest retrieved from reference TRBV18 and TRBJ2-2, is NAGVMQNPRHLVRRRGQEARLRCSPMKGHSHVYWYRQLPEEGLKFMVYLQKENIIDESGMPKERFSAEFPKEGPSILRIQQVVRGDSAAYFCASSPPDRQNTGELFFGEGSRLTVL.

The chain combines TRBV15 with TRBJ1-4, with TRBD1 matching over 10 bases. V gave up 5 bases and J gave up 3 bases; unmatched junction bases: 6. The CDR3 is 16 residues long. Germline CDR1 and CDR2: LNHNV and YYDKDF (reference sequence). DNA for the CDR3: TGTGCCACCAGCCCCCGGGACAGGGGACCTAATGAAAAACTGTTTTTT. As protein: CATSPRDRGPNEKLFF.